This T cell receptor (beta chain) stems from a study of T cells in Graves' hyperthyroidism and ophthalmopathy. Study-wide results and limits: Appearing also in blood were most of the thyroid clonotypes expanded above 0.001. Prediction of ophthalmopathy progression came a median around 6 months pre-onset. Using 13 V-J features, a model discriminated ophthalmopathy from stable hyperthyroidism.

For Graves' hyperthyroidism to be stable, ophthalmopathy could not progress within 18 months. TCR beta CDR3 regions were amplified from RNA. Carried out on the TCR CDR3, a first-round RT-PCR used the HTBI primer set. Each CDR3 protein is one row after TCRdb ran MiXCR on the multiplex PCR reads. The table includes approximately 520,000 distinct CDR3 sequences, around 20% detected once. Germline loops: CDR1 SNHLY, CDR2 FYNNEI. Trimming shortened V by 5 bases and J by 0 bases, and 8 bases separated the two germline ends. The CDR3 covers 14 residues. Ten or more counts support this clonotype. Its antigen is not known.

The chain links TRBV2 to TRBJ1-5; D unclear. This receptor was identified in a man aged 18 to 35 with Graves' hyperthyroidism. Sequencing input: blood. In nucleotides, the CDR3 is TGTGCCAGCAGTTCCGTGGATAGCAATCAGCCCCAGCATTTT. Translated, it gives CASSSVDSNQPQHF.